This T cell receptor beta chain was identified during a study of identical twins. A remark on this clonotype: Its cognate antigen is unknown.

Findings and caveats of the study: Insertions were fewer in abundant cord blood beta clonotypes, whereas memory repertoires showed none of this pattern. When twins shared out-of-frame alpha sequences, those sequences had excess low generation probability. Models underestimated how often monozygotic twins shared out-of-frame TCR alpha.

The CDR3 is 18 amino acids. Germline CDR1 MDHEN, CDR2 SYDVKM. Trimming removed 7 bases from V and 2 bases from J; junction bases left unmatched: 17. A universal primer site came from template switching; cDNA carried unique molecular identifiers. MiXCR was run by TCRdb on the 5' RACE reads, yielding one entry per CDR3 protein. The top ten clones hold 12% of a sample with about 430,000 distinct CDR3 sequences, less than 20% of them seen once. This chain uses TRBV28 with TRBJ2-5; 9 bases line up with TRBD1. The receptor was isolated from a man aged 45-65 years in good health. The material sequenced was naive T cells sorted from blood. The CDR3 loop is CASTFMTETGGNQETQYF. CDR3 DNA: TGTGCCAGCACCTTTATGACAGAGACAGGGGGTAATCAAGAGACCCAGTACTTC.